The rows below give T cell receptor beta chains drawn from one sample of a study of human T cells and chemical hapten exposure. A single record per CDR3 protein comes from TCRdb applying MiXCR to the RACE reads. The sample carries tens of thousands of distinct CDR3 sequences, around 7% recorded once. Specimen: whole blood, collected in connection with sensitization to the hapten diphenylcyclopropenone (DPC). These receptors originate from a woman in her 30s with alopecia areata. Some clones in this sample may be carry-over from other donors' samples. Both conserved end residues are trimmed from each CDR3. The order of the fields is V gene, D gene, J gene, CDR3 protein. D genes are given only for firm matches.

v_call: TRBV3-1
d_call: -
j_call: TRBJ2-2
cdr3_aa: ASSLERRDTGELF

v_call: TRBV18
d_call: TRBD1
j_call: TRBJ2-7
cdr3_aa: ASSPQGAAYEQY

v_call: TRBV7-9
d_call: -
j_call: TRBJ1-5
cdr3_aa: ASSSRRGWTSNQPQH

v_call: TRBV21-1
d_call: -
j_call: TRBJ2-5
cdr3_aa: ASSKMVGETQY

v_call: TRBV6-5
d_call: -
j_call: TRBJ2-7
cdr3_aa: ATVRDGTYEQY

v_call: TRBV3-1
d_call: -
j_call: TRBJ2-7
cdr3_aa: ASSSGVRGYEQY

v_call: TRBV24-1
d_call: -
j_call: TRBJ1-2
cdr3_aa: ATSERYLNYGYT

v_call: TRBV29-1
d_call: TRBD2
j_call: TRBJ2-3
cdr3_aa: SGARAGGADTQY

v_call: TRBV6-5
d_call: -
j_call: TRBJ2-3
cdr3_aa: ASSSNPGRDTQY

v_call: TRBV21-1
d_call: -
j_call: TRBJ2-7
cdr3_aa: ASSKPELYEQY

v_call: TRBV6-6
d_call: -
j_call: TRBJ2-7
cdr3_aa: ASSYRTAHPKDEQY

v_call: TRBV14
d_call: -
j_call: TRBJ1-2
cdr3_aa: ASSQEGAGYT

v_call: TRBV20-1
d_call: -
j_call: TRBJ1-4
cdr3_aa: SARVGGGAREKLF

v_call: TRBV7-2
d_call: TRBD2
j_call: TRBJ2-3
cdr3_aa: ASSFLTSGGTDTQY

v_call: TRBV20-1
d_call: -
j_call: TRBJ1-1
cdr3_aa: SARKTVNTEAF